This entry lists 12 T cell receptor beta chains sequenced from one sample in a study of blood T cell repertoires in COVID-19. This table comes from immunoSEQ multiplex PCR, and its TCRdb copy is limited to in-frame clones, with some not included. The sample lists fewer than 110,000 clones, approximately 89% occurring once. Sequenced sample: peripheral blood. These receptor sequences come from a woman of 80 years or more in a cohort sampled during active COVID-19.

This chain connects TRBV14 to TRBJ1-2; D gene unclear. CDR3 length: 13 residues. V was cut by 1 base and J by 8 bases, with 11 bases left in between. The germline V gene has CDR1 SGHDN and CDR2 FVKESK. The CDR3 nucleotides are TGTGCCAGCAGCCAAGTTGATGCGGGGGGCTACACCTTC. Protein product: CASSQVDAGGYTF.

This chain joins TRBV6-1 and TRBJ2-5; perhaps TRBD2 as D (6 bases). In germline, CDR1 is MNHNS, CDR2 SASEGT. There are 17 residues in the CDR3. V lost 0 bases to trimming and J lost 2 bases, with 16 bases between them. The CDR3 DNA reads as TGTGCCAGCAGTGAAGCGCAATTTTTGGGGGGACAAGAGACCCAGTACTTC. Translating gives CASSEAQFLGGQETQYF.

V gene TRBV5-8 combines with J gene TRBJ2-1, with a weak D call TRBD2 (6 bases). From germline, CDR1 is SGHTS and CDR2 YDEGEE. Trimming took off 4 bases at V and 3 bases at J, with 14 bases between the two ends. This CDR3 is 15 amino acids long. The CDR3 sequence is CASSPERADYNEQFF. CDR3 nucleotides: TGTGCCAGCAGCCCAGAGCGGGCCGACTACAATGAGCAGTTCTTC.

V is TRBV7-2 and J is TRBJ2-1, with 11 bases lining up with TRBD2. Germline V CDR1 and CDR2: SGHTA, FQGNSA. Trimming took 5 bases from V and 4 from J; bases not matched to a gene: 7. The CDR3 totals 16 residues. In nucleotides, the CDR3 is TGTGCCAGCAGCGCACAGACTAGCGGGGCATACAATGAGCAGTTCTTC. It is translated as CASSAQTSGAYNEQFF.

This clone was observed a handful of times. This sequence joins TRBV15 and TRBJ1-2; a weak D match, TRBD1 (6 bases). The CDR3 has 13 amino acids. Per germline, CDR1 LNHNV and CDR2 YYDKDF (reference sequence). Trimming cost V 5 bases and J 8 bases, with 15 bases left between them. CDR3 nucleotides: TGTGCCACCAGCCCAGAGGGACAACGGGGCTACACCTTC. This sequence encodes CATSPEGQRGYTF.

V is TRBV5-4 and J is TRBJ2-7, with D perhaps matching TRBD2 (5 bases). The V and J ends lost 4 bases and 4 bases respectively, with 12 bases between them. CDR1 and CDR2 from the germline V gene are SGHNT and YYREEE (reference sequence). The CDR3 extends over 13 amino acids. The CDR3 reads CASSTPSGYEQYF. As DNA, the CDR3 is TGTGCCAGCAGCACCCCGTCGGGGTACGAGCAGTACTTC.

The rearrangement links TRBV19 to TRBJ2-1, with D uncertain. Trimming shortened V by 6 bases and J by 0 bases, and 6 bases separated the two germline ends. CDR3 size: 13 residues. The V gene's germline CDR1 is LNHDA and CDR2 SQIVND (reference sequence). CDR3 sequence (DNA): TGTGCCAGTAGAGTGAGCTCCTACAATGAGCAGTTCTTC. Translating gives CASRVSSYNEQFF.

The chain combines TRBV28 with TRBJ1-2, with 9 bases matching TRBD1. This CDR3 is 14 amino acids long. Per the germline V gene, CDR1 is MDHEN and CDR2 is SYDVKM. The V gene end was trimmed by 6 bases and the J gene end by 4 bases; junction bases not matched to a gene: 6. The CDR3 nucleotides read TGTGCCAGCAGCTCCGGGACAGGGAGCTATGGCTACACCTTC. Amino acid sequence: CASSSGTGSYGYTF.

CDR3 sequence reads: CASTYGGTEAFF. The CDR3 nucleotides read TGTGCCAGCACCTATGGGGGGACTGAAGCTTTCTTT. The rearrangement uses TRBV12-3 or TRBV12-4 and TRBJ1-1; possible D gene TRBD1, 5 bases. The CDR3 is made up of 12 amino acids. V dropped 7 bases and J dropped 5 bases, with 11 bases sitting between them.

This chain uses TRBV5-5 with TRBJ2-7; possibly TRBD2 for D (6 bases). Germline CDR1 SGHKS, CDR2 YYEKEE (reference sequence). The V end lost 5 bases, the J end lost 2 bases, and 17 bases lay between the germline ends. The CDR3 spans 15 residues. CDR3 region: CASSLAGTPTYEQYF. In nucleotides, the CDR3 is TGTGCCAGCAGTCTCGCCGGGACTCCCACCTACGAGCAGTACTTC.

The rearrangement joins TRBV11-2 to TRBJ1-4; D not certain. Deletions cut 5 bases from V and 5 bases from J, with 15 bases between. CDR1 is SGHAT, CDR2 FQNNGV, per germline. This CDR3 comprises 15 residues. CDR3 sequence reads: CASSPSWQINEKLFF. The CDR3 DNA reads TGTGCCAGCAGCCCCTCCTGGCAGATAAATGAAAAACTGTTTTTT. The full variable domain, with the rest looked up from reference TRBV11-2 and TRBJ1-4, is EAGVAQSPRYKIIEKRQSVAFWCNPISGHATLYWYQQILGQGPKLLIQFQNNGVVDDSQLPKDRFSAERLKGVDSTLKIQPAKLEDSAVYLCASSPSWQINEKLFFGSGTQLSVL.

The chain employs TRBV27 and TRBJ1-2; the match to TRBD1 covers 7 bases. Per germline, CDR1 MNHEY and CDR2 SMNVEV (reference sequence). J lost 8 bases, V lost 5 bases, and 14 bases had no gene match. CDR3 size: 15 residues. The chain's CDR3 is CASSETGPVVIGYTF. CDR3 bases: TGTGCCAGCAGTGAGACAGGGCCGGTGGTAATCGGCTACACCTTC.